Below are 10 T cell receptor beta chains sequenced from a single sample in a study of Ad26.COV2.S vaccination and SARS-CoV-2 variants. The treatment is: around 19 received Ad26.COV2.S at low or high dose, single or two shots; 5 received placebo; per-sample allocation not given. Samples were taken on day 63 after the first vaccine or placebo injection. Assay: immunoSEQ multiplex PCR; the TCRdb copy retains only in-frame clones and omits some. This sample has 440,000 or so clones, with 90% found just once. The sequences come from peripheral blood, collected in a trial of Ad26.COV2.S vaccine versus placebo. The receptors were gathered from a person between 18 and 60 years old who received the Ad26.COV2.S COVID-19 vaccine or a placebo.

This chain joins TRBV7-2 and TRBJ2-7; D uncertain. Germline V gives CDR1 SGHTA, CDR2 FQGNSA. V lost 1 base, J lost 5 bases, and 12 bases lay in between. The CDR3 contains 14 residues. CDR3 protein: CASSLGGAGHEQYF. The CDR3 DNA sequence: TGTGCCAGCAGCTTAGGGGGTGCTGGCCACGAGCAGTACTTC.

This clone was seen a single time. This rearrangement joins TRBV11-2 to TRBJ2-5; 10 bases line up with TRBD2. Looked up from germline, CDR1 is SGHAT and CDR2 is FQNNGV. The CDR3 length is 15 residues. After removal of 5 bases from V and 4 bases from J, the junction contained 7 bases not matched to a gene. CDR3 DNA sequence: TGTGCCAGCAGCACTGGGACTAGCGATCTAGAGACCCAGTACTTC. Encoded protein: CASSTGTSDLETQYF.

The J gene is TRBJ1-5, the V gene TRBV28; D is unresolved. The V gene lost 6 bases and the J gene lost 6 bases, with 12 bases spanning the gap. CDR1 is MDHEN, CDR2 SYDVKM, per germline. The CDR3 contains 13 residues. The CDR3 loop reads CASRRGSGQPQHF. The DNA of the CDR3 is TGTGCCAGCAGACGGGGATCGGGTCAGCCCCAGCATTTT. Using reference TRBV28 and TRBJ1-5 for the parts outside the CDR3, the full variable domain is DVKVTQSSRYLVKRTGEKVFLECVQDMDHENMFWYRQDPGLGLRLIYFSYDVKMKEKGDIPEGYSVSREKKERFSLILESASTNQTSMYLCASRRGSGQPQHFGDGTRLSIL.

This chain uses TRBV24-1 with TRBJ2-2; 7 bases map to TRBD2. The trim removed 9 bases at V and 1 base at J, leaving 7 bases unmatched. The CDR3 is 15 residues long. Germline-derived CDR1 and CDR2 are KGHDR and SFDVKD. The CDR3 DNA reads as TGTGCCACCCGTAACACGGGGGGGAACACCGGGGAGCTGTTTTTT. It codes for CATRNTGGNTGELFF.

The chain couples TRBV6-2 or TRBV6-3 to TRBJ2-7; the D is unclear. V was clipped by 5 bases and J by 5 bases, with 10 bases between them. Germline V lookup: CDR1 MNHEY, CDR2 SVGEGT. The length of the CDR3 is 12 residues. In nucleotides, the CDR3 is TGTGCCAGCAGTCTACCATTCGACGAGCAGTACTTC. Its protein product is CASSLPFDEQYF.

In this sample, this clone turned up once. CDR3 nucleotides: TGTGCCAGCAGCCACCGGAATCGTAAGTACTTC. Its protein is CASSHRNRKYF. The chain combines TRBV3-1 (or the pseudogene TRBV3-2) with TRBJ2-7; D is undetermined. This CDR3 comprises 11 residues. CDR1 is LGHDT and CDR2 is YNNKEL in the germline V gene (reference sequence). Trimming took 3 bases from V and 11 from J, leaving 11 bases between them.

A single count supports this clone. The chain has TRBV15 and TRBJ2-5; 7 bases agree with TRBD2. CDR1 is LNHNV, CDR2 YYDKDF, per germline (reference sequence). Trimming cost V 4 bases and J 2 bases; bases outside gene matches: 10. CDR3 length: 16 amino acids. CDR3 sequence (DNA): TGTGCCACCAGCAAGGGATCGTCTAGCGGACAAGAGACCCAGTACTTC. Translated, it gives CATSKGSSSGQETQYF.

This chain connects TRBV14 to TRBJ2-2; unclear D gene. The germline CDR1 and CDR2 sequences are SGHDN and FVKESK. This CDR3 has 14 amino acids. The V and J ends lost 0 bases and 6 bases respectively, with 8 bases between them. The CDR3 DNA follows: TGTGCCAGCAGCCAAGACTTAAGGGCCGGGGAGCTGTTTTTT. Translating it yields CASSQDLRAGELFF.

This sequence joins TRBV5-6 and TRBJ2-5; D is perhaps TRBD2 (5 bases). The CDR3 runs to 13 residues. The germline V and J ends were trimmed by 3 bases and 2 bases, with 8 bases remaining between them. CDR1 SGHDT and CDR2 YYEEEE come from the germline V gene. The CDR3 coding sequence is TGTGCCAGCAGCTGGGGAGTTCAAGAGACCCAGTACTTC. It is translated as CASSWGVQETQYF. The full variable domain, its missing parts supplied by reference TRBV5-6 and TRBJ2-5, is DAGVTQSPTHLIKTRGQQVTLRCSPKSGHDTVSWYQQALGQGPQFIFQYYEEEERQRGNFPDRFSGHQFPNYSSELNVNALLLGDSALYLCASSWGVQETQYFGPGTRLLVL.

This chain connects TRBV9 to TRBJ2-3; the match to TRBD2 covers 8 bases. V was pared by 3 bases and J by 2 bases, with 2 bases of the junction left unmatched. This CDR3 comprises 14 residues. Germline V CDR1 and CDR2: SGDLS, YYNGEE. CDR3 sequence: CASSGSGDTDTQYF. In DNA form, the CDR3 reads TGTGCCAGCAGCGGTAGCGGGGACACAGATACGCAGTATTTT.